The source of this T cell receptor (beta chain) is a study of blood T cell repertoires in COVID-19. Across the whole study: Sites across the United States, Italy and Spain contributed samples from acute and convalescent COVID-19. Sources were T cells, B-cell-depleted T cells, or PBMCs; the material itself was cDNA or gDNA.

Original analysis: Nucleated cell number was recorded as an estimate derived from reference gene primer amplification. Profiled with immunoSEQ multiplex PCR; TCRdb holds only in-frame clones, not every one. The V and J calls and clone size were taken over from that table, and D and trimming were inferred from the DNA. In the table there are approximately 170,000 clones, around 86% of which are singletons. The CDR3 totals 14 residues. The ends were cut back, 6 bases at V and 4 bases at J, with 15 bases in the middle. Germline assignment: CDR1 SNHLY and CDR2 FYNNEI. This receptor was obtained from a man between 50 and 59 years old with active or convalescent COVID-19. This rearrangement joins TRBV2 to TRBJ1-2; D might be TRBD1 (6 bases). The sample taken for sequencing was peripheral blood. This CDR3 reads CASSPETGAYGYTF. The CDR3 coding sequence is TGTGCCAGCAGCCCCGAGACAGGAGCCTATGGCTACACCTTC. The whole variable domain, filled in from reference TRBV2 and TRBJ1-2, reads EPEVTQTPSHQVTQMGQEVILRCVPISNHLYFYWYRQILGQKVEFLVSFYNNEISEKSEIFDDQFSVERPDGSNFTLKIRSTKLEDSAMYFCASSPETGAYGYTFGSGTRLTVV.